The present entry profiles one T cell receptor (beta chain) with its context. The sample originates from a study of cytomegalovirus exposure and HLA in healthy donors. The germline gives CDR1 SGHRS, CDR2 YFSETQ. J was trimmed by 3 bases and V by 4 bases; bases with no gene match: 3. The CDR3 has 14 residues. The PCR was carried out with 60 Vbeta primers and 13 Jbeta primers. TCRdb keeps only in-frame clones here, not all; method: immunoSEQ multiplex PCR. The top ten hold approximately 0.8% of the sample, which has about 190,000 clones, approximately 78% seen once. The TCR was taken from a woman between 18 and 29 years old in good health and CMV-seronegative. V gene TRBV5-1 combines with J gene TRBJ2-5; 10 nucleotides align to TRBD2. Sequencing input: PBMCs. DNA for the CDR3: TGCGCCAGCAGCGCGGGACTAGCGAAAGAGACCCAGTACTTC. It specifies CASSAGLAKETQYF.